This T cell receptor beta chain is drawn from a study of PD-1 blockade in classical Hodgkin lymphoma. Points on this clone: As yet, its antigen is unknown.

Each patient relapsed following autologous stem cell transplantation, and prior brentuximab vedotin exposure differed. Findings of the study overall: When nivolumab was started under 1 year after ASCT, patients were excluded. Newly diagnosed patients were said to have less baseline TCR diversity than healthy donors did.

Generated by immunoSEQ multiplex PCR, the TCRdb table keeps only in-frame clones and is missing some. The table has some 30,000 clones, approximately 66% seen once. V dropped 6 bases and J dropped 5; count of bases not matched to a gene: 10. The length of the CDR3 is 15 residues. Germline CDR1 is MNHNS and CDR2 is SASEGT. The starting material was peripheral blood mononuclear cells (PBMCs), obtained before the second cycle of nivolumab. The receptor comes from a human donor with classical Hodgkin lymphoma. The rearrangement uses TRBV6-1 and TRBJ1-5; 7 bases line up with TRBD1. CDR3 residues: CASRAIGQVDQPQHF. CDR3 nucleotides: TGTGCCAGCAGGGCCATTGGACAGGTCGATCAGCCCCAGCATTTT.